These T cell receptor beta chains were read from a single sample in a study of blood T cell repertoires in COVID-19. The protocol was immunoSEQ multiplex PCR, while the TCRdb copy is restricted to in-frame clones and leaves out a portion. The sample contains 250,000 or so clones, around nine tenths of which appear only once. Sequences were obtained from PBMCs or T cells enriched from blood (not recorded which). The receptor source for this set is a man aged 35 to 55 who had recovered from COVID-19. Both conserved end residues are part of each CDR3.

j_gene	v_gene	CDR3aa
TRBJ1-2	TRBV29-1	CSVVAGQSNYGYTF
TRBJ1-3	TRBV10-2	CASSDLGPEAGNTIYF
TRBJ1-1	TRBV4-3	CASSQGNRGMGTEAFF
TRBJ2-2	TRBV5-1	CASSLVGLAGTGELFF
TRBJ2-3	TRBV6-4	CASSDSRGGDTQYF
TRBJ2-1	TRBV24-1	CATSDFGPAGTYNEQFF
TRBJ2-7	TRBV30	CAWSSGTGGEQYF
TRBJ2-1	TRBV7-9	CASSLVVPASGRTKEQFF
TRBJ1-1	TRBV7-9	CASSFGTGDTEAFF
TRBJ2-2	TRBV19	CASKRDRGRELFF
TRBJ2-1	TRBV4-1	CASSLASGSYDEQFF
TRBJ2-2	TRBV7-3	CASSPRPRGATGELFF
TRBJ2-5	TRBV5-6	CASRIAGDQETQYF
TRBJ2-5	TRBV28	CASSFLGRRETQYF
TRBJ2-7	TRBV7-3	CASSHDPGTGKYEQYF
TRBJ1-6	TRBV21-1	CASSKVQGNSPLHF
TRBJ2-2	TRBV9	CASSEHSGVGGELFF
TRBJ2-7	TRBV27	CASSPGTGPEQYF
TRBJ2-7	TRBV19	CASGRDRDYEQYF
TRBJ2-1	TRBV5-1	CASSSTGTGLVWNEQFF
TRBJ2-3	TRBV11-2	CASSGGLAGITSTDTQYF
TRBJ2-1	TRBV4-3	CASSQDLVEREYYNEQFF
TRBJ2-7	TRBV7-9	CASSSGGNRPYEQYF
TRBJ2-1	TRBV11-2	CASSPKRLAGVAYNEQFF
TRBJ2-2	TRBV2	CASPRGGANTGELFF
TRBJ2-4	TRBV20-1	CSASQLTIQYF
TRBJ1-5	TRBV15	CATSRQDQPQHF
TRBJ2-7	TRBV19	CASSRTGGYEQYF
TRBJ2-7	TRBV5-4	CASSASTGREQYF
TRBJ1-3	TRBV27	CASSSTPPVSGNTIYF
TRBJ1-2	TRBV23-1	CASSQPTPGQGANYGYTF
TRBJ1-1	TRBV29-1	CSVVRGGTEAFF
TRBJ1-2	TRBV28	CASSPTGQVGGYTF
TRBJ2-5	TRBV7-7	CASSLGLDAPGETQYF
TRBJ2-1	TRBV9	CASSVAPRLGSGGAGGEQFF
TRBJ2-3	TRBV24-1	CATSDSAGVAGGTDTQYF
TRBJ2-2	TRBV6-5	CASSWRTGELFF
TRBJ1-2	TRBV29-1	CSVGVREGYTF
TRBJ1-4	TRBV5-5	CASSPLGAGQGREKLFF
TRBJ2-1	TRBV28	CASSLHHRTPLYNEQFF
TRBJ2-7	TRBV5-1	CASSLGSTNSYEQYF
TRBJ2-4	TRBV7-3	CASSLNAAGIQYF
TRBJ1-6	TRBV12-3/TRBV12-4	CASSPSERALHF
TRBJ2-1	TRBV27	CASSPGTSAYNEQFF
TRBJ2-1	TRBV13	CASSPRQGAFYNEQFF
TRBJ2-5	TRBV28	CASVASGRDQETQYF
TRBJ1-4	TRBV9	CASSVEDSGGEYLEKLFF
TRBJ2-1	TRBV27	CASSFRAGLDEQFF
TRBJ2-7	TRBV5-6	CASSLVRSGGYEQYF
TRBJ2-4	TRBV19	CASSRRTSGRIDIQYF
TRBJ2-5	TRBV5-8	CASGDRGYQETQYF
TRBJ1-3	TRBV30	CAWGQHSSGNTIYF
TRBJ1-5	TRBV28	CASSKTGYRTSNQPQHF
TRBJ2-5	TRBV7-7	CASSLGAYQETQYF
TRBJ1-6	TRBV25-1	CASSEWPGYNSPLHF
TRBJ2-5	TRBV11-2	CASSLGVATGGEQETQYF
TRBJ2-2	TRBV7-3	CASSLTLAGGTGELFF
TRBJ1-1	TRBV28	CASRTHRSTTEAFF
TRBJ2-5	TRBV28	CASSLRGREAGTQYF
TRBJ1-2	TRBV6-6	CASSPFGGTDFDYGYTF